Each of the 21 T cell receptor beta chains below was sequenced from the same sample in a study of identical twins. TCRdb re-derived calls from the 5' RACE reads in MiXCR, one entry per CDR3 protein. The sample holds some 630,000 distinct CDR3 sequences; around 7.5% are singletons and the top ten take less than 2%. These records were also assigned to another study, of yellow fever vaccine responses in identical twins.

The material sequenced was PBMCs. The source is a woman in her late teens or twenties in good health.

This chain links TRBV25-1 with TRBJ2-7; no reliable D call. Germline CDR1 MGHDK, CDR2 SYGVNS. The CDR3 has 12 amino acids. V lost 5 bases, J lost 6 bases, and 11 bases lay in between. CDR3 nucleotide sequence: TGTGCCAGCAGTTCCGTCTTGGGCGAGCAGTACGTC. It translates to CASSSVLGEQYV.

This CDR3 reads CASSLSASGVSEQYV. CDR3 nucleotides: TGCGCCAGCAGCCTTAGCGCTAGCGGGGTATCCGAGCAGTACGTC. The rearrangement links TRBV4-1 to TRBJ2-7; TRBD2 matches at 9 bases. Germline CDR1 MGHRA, CDR2 YSYEKL. The CDR3 extends over 15 amino acids. J gave up 6 bases and V 4 bases, and 10 bases lay outside the gene matches.

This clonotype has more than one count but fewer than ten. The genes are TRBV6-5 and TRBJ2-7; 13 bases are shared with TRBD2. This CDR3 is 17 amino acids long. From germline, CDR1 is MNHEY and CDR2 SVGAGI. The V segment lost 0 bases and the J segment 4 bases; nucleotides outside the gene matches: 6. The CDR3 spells CASSYSGLAGALYEQYF. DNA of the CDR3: TGTGCCAGCAGTTACTCTGGACTAGCGGGAGCATTGTACGAGCAGTACTTC.

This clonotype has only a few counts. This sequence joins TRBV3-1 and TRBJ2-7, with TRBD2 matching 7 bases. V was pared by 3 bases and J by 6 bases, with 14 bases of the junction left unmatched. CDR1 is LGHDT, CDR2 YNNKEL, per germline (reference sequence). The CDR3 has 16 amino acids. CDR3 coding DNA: TGTGCCAGCAGCCACCGATCCGGGGGAGGGGCCGGCGAGCAGTACTTC. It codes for CASSHRSGGGAGEQYF.

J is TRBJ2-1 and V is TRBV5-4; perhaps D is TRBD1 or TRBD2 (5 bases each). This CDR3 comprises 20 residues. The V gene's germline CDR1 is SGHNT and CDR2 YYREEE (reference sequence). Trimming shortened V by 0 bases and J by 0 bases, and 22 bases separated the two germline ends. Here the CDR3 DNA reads TGTGCCAGCAGCTTGGCCTATCCCGGGGCTGGACCCAGCTCCTACAATGAGCAGTTCTTC. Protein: CASSLAYPGAGPSSYNEQFF.

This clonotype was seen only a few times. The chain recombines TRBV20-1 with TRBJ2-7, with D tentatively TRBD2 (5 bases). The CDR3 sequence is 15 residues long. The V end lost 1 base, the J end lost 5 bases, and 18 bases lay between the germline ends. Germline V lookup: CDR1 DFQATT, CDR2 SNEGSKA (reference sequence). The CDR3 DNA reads TGCAGTGCTAGAGTGGTTCGGGGTGGGCTGGACGAGCAGTACGTC. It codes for CSARVVRGGLDEQYV.

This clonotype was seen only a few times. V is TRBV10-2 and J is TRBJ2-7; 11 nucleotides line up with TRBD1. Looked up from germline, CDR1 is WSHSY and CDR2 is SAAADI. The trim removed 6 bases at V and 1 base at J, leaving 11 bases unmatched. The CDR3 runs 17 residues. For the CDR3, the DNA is TGCGCCAGCAGCCTCGGGGGAGGGACAGGGGGTTCCTACGAGCAGTACGTC. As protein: CASSLGGGTGGSYEQYV.

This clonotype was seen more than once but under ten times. CDR3 nucleotides: TGTGCCAGCAGTTCTGTTGCGGCTGGGGCTAGCGGCTACAATGAGCAGTTCTTC. It codes for CASSSVAAGASGYNEQFF. The rearrangement links TRBV27 to TRBJ2-1; 7 nucleotides match TRBD2. The junction had 15 bases not matched to a gene; V was cut back by 4 bases and J by 3 bases. Germline assignment: CDR1 MNHEY and CDR2 SMNVEV (reference sequence). CDR3 length: 18 residues.

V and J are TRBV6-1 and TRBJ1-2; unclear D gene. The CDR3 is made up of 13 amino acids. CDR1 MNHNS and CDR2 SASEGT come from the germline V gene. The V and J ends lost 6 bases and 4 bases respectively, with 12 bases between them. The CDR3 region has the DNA TGTGCCAGCAGACCTGACATTACCTATGGCTACACCTTC. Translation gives CASRPDITYGYTF.

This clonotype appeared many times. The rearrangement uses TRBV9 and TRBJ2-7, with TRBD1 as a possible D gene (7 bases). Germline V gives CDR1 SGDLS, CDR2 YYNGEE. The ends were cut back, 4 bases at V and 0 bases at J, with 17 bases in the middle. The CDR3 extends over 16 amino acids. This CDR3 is CASSPRDSITSYEQYF. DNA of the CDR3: TGTGCCAGCAGCCCGCGGGACAGTATAACCTCCTACGAGCAGTACTTC. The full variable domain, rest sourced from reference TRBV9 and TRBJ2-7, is DSGVTQTPKHLITATGQRVTLRCSPRSGDLSVYWYQQSLDQGLQFLIQYYNGEERAKGNILERFSAQQFPDLHSELNLSSLELGDSALYFCASSPRDSITSYEQYFGPGTRLTVT.

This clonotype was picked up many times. CDR3 nucleotides: TGTGCCAGCAGTTTACAGCGGGGGGACCAAGAGACCCAGTACTTC. This translates into CASSLQRGDQETQYF. The chain is built from TRBV12-3 or TRBV12-4 and TRBJ2-5, with TRBD2 identical over 9 bases. CDR3 length: 15 residues. V gave up 2 bases and J gave up 0 bases; unmatched junction bases: 1.

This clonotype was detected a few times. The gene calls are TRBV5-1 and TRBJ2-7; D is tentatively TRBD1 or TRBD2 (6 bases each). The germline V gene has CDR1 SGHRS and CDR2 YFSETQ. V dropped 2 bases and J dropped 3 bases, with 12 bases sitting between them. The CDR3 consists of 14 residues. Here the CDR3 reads CASSFGGRNYEQYF. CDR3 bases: TGCGCCAGCAGCTTTGGGGGGCGTAACTACGAGCAGTACTTC.

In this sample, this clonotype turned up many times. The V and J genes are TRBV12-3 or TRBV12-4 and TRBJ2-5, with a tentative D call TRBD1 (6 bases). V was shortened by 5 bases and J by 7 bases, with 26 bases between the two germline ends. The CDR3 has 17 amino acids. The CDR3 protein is CASSTEQGSTIWGTQYF. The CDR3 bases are TGTGCCAGCAGTACCGAACAGGGTTCAACAATTTGGGGGACCCAGTACTTC.

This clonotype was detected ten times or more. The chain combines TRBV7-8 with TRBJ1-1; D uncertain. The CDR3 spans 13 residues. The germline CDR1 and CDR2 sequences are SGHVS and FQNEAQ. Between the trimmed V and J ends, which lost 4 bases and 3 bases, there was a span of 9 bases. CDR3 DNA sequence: TGTGCCAGCAGCTGGGCCCGGGACACTGAAGCTTTCTTT. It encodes CASSWARDTEAFF. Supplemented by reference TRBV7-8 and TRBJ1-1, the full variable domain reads GAGVSQSPRYKVAKRGQDVALRCDPISGHVSLFWYQQALGQGPEFLTYFQNEAQLDKSGLPSDRFFAERPEGSVSTLKIQRTQQEDSAVYLCASSWARDTEAFFGQGTRLTVV.

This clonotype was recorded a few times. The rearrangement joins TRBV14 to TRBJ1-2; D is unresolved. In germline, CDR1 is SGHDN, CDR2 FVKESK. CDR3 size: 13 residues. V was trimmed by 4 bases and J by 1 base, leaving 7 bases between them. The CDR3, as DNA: TGTGCCAGCAGCCCGTGGGGTAACTATGGCTACACCTTC. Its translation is CASSPWGNYGYTF.

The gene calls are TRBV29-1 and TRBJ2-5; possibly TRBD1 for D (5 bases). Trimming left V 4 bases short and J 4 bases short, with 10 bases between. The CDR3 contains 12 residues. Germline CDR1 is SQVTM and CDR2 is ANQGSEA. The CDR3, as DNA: TGCAGCGTTGGCAGGGCCCTAGAGACCCAGTACTTC. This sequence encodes CSVGRALETQYF.

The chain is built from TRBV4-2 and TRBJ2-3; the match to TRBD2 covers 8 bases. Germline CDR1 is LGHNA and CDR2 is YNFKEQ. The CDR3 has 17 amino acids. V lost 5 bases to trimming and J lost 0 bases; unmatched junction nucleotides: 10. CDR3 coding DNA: TGTGCCAGCAGCTTCCGCAGCGGGGGAATTAGCACAGATACGCAGTATTTT. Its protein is CASSFRSGGISTDTQYF.

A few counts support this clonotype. For the CDR3, the DNA is TGCAGTGCTAGAGATTTGCAGGAGGCCTACGAGCAGTACGTC. This translates into CSARDLQEAYEQYV. The chain employs TRBV20-1 and TRBJ2-7, with a weak D call TRBD2 (5 bases). CDR1 is DFQATT and CDR2 is SNEGSKA in the germline V gene (reference sequence). Trimming took 0 bases from V and 2 from J, leaving 11 bases between them. This CDR3 is built from 14 residues.

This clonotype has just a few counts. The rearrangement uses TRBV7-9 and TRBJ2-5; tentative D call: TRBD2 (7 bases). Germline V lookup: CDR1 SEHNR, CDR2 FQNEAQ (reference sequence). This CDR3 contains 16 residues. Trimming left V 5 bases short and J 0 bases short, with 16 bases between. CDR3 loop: CASSPGASGNQETQYF. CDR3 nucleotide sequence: TGTGCCAGCAGCCCGGGGGCTAGCGGAAACCAAGAGACCCAGTACTTC.

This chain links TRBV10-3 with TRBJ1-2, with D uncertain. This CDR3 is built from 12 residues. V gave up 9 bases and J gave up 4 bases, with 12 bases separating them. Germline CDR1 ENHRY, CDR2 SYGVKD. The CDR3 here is CAISGGSYGYTF. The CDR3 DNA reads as TGTGCCATTTCTGGCGGATCCTATGGCTACACCTTC.

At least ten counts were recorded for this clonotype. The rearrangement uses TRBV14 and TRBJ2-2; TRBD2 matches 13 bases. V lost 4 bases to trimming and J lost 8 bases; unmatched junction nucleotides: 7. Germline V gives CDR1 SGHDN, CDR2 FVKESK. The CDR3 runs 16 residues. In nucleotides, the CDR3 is TGTGCCAGCAGCCGGCCGGGACTAGCGGGGTCGGGGGAGCTGTTTTTT. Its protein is CASSRPGLAGSGELFF.